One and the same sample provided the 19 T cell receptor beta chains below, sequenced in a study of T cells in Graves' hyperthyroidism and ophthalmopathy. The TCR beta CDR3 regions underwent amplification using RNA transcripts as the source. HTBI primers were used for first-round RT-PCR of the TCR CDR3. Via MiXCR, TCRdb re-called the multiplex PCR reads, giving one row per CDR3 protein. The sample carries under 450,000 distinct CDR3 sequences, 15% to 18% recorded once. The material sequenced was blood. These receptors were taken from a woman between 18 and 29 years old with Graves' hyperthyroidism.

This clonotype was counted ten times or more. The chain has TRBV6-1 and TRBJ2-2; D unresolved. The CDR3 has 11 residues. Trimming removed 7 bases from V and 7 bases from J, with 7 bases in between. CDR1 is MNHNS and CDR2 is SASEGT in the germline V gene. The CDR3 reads CASNWGGELFF. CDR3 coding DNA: TGTGCCAGCAACTGGGGCGGGGAGCTGTTTTTT.

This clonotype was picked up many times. The CDR3 spells CASSSMTGMETQYF. CDR3 sequence (DNA): TGTGCCAGCAGCTCGATGACAGGGATGGAGACCCAGTACTTC. This sequence joins TRBV7-6 and TRBJ2-5; 7 bases are shared with TRBD1. The CDR3 length is 14 residues. The V gene end was trimmed by 4 bases and the J gene end by 5 bases; junction bases not matched to a gene: 7. Per the germline V gene, CDR1 is SGHVS and CDR2 is FNYEAQ.

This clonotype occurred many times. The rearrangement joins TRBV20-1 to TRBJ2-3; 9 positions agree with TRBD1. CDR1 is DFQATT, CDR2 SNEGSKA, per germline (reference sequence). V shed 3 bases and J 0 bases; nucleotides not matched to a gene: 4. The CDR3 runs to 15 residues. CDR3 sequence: CSASAGQGSTDTQYF. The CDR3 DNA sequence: TGCAGTGCTAGTGCCGGACAGGGGAGCACAGATACGCAGTATTTT.

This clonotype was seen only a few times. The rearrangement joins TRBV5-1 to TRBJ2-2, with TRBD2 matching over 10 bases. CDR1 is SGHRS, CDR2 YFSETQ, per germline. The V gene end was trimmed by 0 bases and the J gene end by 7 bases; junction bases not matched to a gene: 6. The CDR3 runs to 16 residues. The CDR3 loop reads CASSLAGTSDYGELFF. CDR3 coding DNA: TGCGCCAGCAGCTTGGCCGGGACTAGCGATTACGGGGAGCTGTTTTTT.

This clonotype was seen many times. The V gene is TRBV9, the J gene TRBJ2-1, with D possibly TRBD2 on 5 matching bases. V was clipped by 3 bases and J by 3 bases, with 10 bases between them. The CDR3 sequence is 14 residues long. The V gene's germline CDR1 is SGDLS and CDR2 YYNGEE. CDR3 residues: CASSALRDYNEQFF. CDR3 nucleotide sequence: TGTGCCAGCAGCGCGCTCCGGGACTACAATGAGCAGTTCTTC.

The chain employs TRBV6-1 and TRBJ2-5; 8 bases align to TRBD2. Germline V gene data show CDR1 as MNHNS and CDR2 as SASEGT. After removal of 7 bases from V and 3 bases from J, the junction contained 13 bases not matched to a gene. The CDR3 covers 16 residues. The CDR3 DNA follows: TGTGCCAGCATGCTCCGCCCGGGAGGGGGAAAAGAGACCCAGTACTTC. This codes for CASMLRPGGGKETQYF.

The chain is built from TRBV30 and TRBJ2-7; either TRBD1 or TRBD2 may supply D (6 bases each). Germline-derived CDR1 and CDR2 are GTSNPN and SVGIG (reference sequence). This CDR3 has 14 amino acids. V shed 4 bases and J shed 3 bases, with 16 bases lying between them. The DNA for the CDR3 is TGTGCCTGGAATGTGGGGGGCTCGAACTACGAGCAGTACTTC. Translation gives CAWNVGGSNYEQYF.

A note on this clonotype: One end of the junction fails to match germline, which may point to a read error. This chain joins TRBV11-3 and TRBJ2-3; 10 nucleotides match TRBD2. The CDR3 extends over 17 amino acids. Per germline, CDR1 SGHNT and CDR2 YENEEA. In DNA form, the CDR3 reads TGTGCCAGCAGCTTGGCTAGCGGGAGCCCTAGCACAGATGCGCAGTATTTT. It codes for CASSLASGSPSTDAQYF.

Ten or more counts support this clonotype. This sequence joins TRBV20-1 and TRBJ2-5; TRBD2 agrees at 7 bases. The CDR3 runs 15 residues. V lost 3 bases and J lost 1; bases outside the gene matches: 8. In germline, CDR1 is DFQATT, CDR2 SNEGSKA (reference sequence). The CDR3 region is CSASGERGVQETQYF. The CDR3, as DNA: TGCAGTGCTAGTGGCGAGCGGGGAGTCCAAGAGACCCAGTACTTC.

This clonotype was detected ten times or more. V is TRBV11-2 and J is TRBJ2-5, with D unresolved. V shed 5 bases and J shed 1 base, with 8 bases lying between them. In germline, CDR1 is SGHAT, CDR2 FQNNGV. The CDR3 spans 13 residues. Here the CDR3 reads CASSPLVQETQYF. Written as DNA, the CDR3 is TGTGCCAGCAGCCCGTTAGTCCAAGAGACCCAGTACTTC.

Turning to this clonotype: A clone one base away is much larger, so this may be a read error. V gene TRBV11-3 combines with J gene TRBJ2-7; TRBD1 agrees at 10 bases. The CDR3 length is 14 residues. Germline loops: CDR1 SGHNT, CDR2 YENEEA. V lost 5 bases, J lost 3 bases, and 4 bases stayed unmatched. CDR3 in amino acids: CASSRTGGGYEQYF. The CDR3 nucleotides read TGTGCCAGCAGCCGGACAGGGGGTGGCTACGAGCAGTACTTC.

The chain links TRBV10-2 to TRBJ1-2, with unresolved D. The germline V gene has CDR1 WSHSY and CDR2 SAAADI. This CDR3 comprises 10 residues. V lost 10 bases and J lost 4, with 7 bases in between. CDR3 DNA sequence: TGCGCCACCAACAGCTATGGCTACACCTTC. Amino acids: CATNSYGYTF.

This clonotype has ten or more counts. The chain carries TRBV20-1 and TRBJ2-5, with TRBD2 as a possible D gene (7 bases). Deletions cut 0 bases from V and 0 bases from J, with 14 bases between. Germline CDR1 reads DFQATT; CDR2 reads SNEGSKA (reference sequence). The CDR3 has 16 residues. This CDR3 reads CSARDEEGGYQETQYF. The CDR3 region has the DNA TGCAGTGCTAGAGATGAAGAGGGGGGGTACCAAGAGACCCAGTACTTC.

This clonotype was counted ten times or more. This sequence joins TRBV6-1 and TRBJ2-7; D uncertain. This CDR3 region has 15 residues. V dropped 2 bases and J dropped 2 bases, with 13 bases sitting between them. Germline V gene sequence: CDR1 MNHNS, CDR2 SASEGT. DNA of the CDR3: TGTGCCAGCAGTGAATATTTAGGCAGTACCTACGAGCAGTACTTC. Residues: CASSEYLGSTYEQYF.

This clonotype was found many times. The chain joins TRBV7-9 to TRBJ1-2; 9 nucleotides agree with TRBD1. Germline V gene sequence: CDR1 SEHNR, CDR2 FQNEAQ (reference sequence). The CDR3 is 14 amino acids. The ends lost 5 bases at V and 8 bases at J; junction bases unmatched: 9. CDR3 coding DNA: TGTGCCAGCAGCCGGACAGGGGTCGGAGACGGCTACACCTTC. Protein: CASSRTGVGDGYTF.

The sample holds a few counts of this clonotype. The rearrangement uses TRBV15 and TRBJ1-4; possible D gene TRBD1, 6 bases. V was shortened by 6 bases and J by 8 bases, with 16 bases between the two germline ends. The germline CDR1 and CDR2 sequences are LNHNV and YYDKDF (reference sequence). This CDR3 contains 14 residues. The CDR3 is CATSRRDKGEKLFF. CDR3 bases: TGTGCCACCAGTCGTCGGGACAAGGGGGAAAAACTGTTTTTT.

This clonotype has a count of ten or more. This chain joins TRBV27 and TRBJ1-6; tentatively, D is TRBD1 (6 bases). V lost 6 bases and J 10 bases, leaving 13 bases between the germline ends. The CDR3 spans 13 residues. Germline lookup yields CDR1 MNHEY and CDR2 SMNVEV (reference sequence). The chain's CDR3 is CASSWGRRSPLHF. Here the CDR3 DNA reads TGTGCCAGCAGCTGGGGGCGTCGGTCACCCCTCCACTTT.

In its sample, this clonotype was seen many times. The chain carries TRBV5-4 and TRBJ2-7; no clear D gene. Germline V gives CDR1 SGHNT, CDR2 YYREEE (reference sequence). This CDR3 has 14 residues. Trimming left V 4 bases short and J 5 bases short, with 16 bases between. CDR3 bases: TGTGCCAGCAGCCCCCGGGTTAACTTCCACGAGCAGTACTTC. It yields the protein CASSPRVNFHEQYF.

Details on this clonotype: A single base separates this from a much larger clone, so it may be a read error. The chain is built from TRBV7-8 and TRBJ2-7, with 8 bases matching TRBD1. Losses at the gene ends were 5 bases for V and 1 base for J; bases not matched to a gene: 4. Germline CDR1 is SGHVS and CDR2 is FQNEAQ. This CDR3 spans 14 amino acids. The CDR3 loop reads CASSTDRASYEQYF. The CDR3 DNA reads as TGTGCCAGCAGCACGGACAGGGCGTCCTACGAGCAGTACTTC.